This T cell receptor beta chain was found in a study of blood T cell repertoires in COVID-19. CDR3 length: 14 residues. The V and J ends lost 4 bases and 4 bases respectively, with 14 bases between them. Germline loops: CDR1 SGHRS, CDR2 YFSETQ. This clone was recorded only once. Per the original methods: Amplification with reference gene primers provided the estimates of nucleated cell counts. Sequencing used immunoSEQ multiplex PCR; TCRdb keeps in-frame clones, though not all of them. Clonal size and the V and J genes are those of that table, whereas D and trimming came from the DNA. Found here are hundreds of thousands of clones, over 65% of them singletons; the top ten hold 3.3%.

This chain connects TRBV5-1 to TRBJ2-5, with D possibly being TRBD2 (5 bases). The material sequenced was peripheral blood. This TCR was recovered from a woman of 80 years or more with acute or convalescent COVID-19. The DNA for the CDR3 is TGCGCCAGCAGCACCGGACGGGAAAGAGAGACCCAGTACTTC. Translated, it gives CASSTGRERETQYF.